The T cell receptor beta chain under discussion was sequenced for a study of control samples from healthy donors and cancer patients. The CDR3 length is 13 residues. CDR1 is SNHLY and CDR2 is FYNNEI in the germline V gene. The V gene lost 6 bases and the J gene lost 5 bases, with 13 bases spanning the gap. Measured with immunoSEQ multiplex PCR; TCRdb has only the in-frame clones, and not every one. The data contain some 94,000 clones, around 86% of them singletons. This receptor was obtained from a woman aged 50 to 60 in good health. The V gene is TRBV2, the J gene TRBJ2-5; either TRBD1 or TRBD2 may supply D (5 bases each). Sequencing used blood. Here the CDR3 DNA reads TGTGCCAGCAGCCTAGAGGGGTATGAGACCCAGTACTTC. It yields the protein CASSLEGYETQYF.